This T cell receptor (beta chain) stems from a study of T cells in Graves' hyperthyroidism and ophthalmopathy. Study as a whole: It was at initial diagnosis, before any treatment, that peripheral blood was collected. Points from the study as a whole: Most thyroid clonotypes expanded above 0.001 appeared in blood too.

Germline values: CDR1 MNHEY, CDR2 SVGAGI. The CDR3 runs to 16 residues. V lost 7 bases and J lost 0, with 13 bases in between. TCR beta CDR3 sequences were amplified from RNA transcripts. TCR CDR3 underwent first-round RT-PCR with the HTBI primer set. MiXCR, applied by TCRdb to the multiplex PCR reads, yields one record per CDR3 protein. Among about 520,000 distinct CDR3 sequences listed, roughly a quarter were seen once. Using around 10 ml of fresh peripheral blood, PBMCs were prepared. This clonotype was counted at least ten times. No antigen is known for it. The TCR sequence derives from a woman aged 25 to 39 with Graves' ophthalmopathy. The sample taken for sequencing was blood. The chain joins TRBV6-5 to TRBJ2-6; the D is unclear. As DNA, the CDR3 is TGTGCCAGCATTCTCGTACCGGGCTCTGGGGCCAACGTCCTGACTTTC. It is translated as CASILVPGSGANVLTF.